This record covers a single T cell receptor beta chain. The source of the sample is a study of T cell changes during pregnancy in multiple sclerosis. The data were produced by immunoSEQ multiplex PCR, yet TCRdb's version contains in-frame clones alone and is incomplete. The profile shows under 85,000 clones, just over 90% of them singletons. Germline trimming cut 0 bases from V and 8 bases from J; bases unmatched to any gene: 10. The CDR3 contains 16 residues. Germline V gives CDR1 SGHDN, CDR2 FVKESK. The receptor's source is a female donor with multiple sclerosis, enrolled in a pregnancy study. The specimen was CD4+ T cells from peripheral blood mononuclear cells, collected before pregnancy. V is TRBV14 and J is TRBJ1-2; 9 nucleotides align to TRBD1. The DNA of the CDR3 is TGTGCCAGCAGCCAAGATATTCGGGACAGGGCAAAAGGCTACACCTTC. It encodes CASSQDIRDRAKGYTF. The variable domain in full, completed from reference TRBV14 and TRBJ1-2, reads EAGVTQFPSHSVIEKGQTVTLRCDPISGHDNLYWYRRVMGKEIKFLLHFVKESKQDESGMPNNRFLAERTGGTYSTLKVQPAELEDSGVYFCASSQDIRDRAKGYTFGSGTRLTVV.